This T cell receptor (beta chain) was captured by sequencing in a study of CD8+ T cells in alopecia areata. The overall study: The percentage of affected scalp area served as the score of severity for treated patients. Findings of the study overall: TCR sharing was clearer in mice than between patients, perhaps partly owing to patient HLA diversity. Treatment with tofacitinib significantly lowered scalp clonality and reduced expanded CD8+ clones among the top 100.

The treatment: oral pan-JAK inhibitor, 5-10 mg twice daily. V gave up 4 bases and J gave up 2 bases, with 9 bases separating them. Germline V CDR1 and CDR2: SQVTM, ANQGSEA. The CDR3 spans 12 residues. Isolated RNA was reverse transcribed into cDNA used as the sequencing template. TCRdb's table, derived via immunoSEQ multiplex PCR, lists solely in-frame clones and lacks some. The sample holds about 76,000 clones, approximately 72% seen once. Comment on this clone: Its antigen is unknown.

The source was CD8+ T cells sorted from blood, collected at week 24, from a patient treated with tofacitinib. The source is a human donor with alopecia areata. The V and J genes are TRBV29-1 and TRBJ2-7; tentatively, D is TRBD2 (5 bases). CDR3 in DNA: TGCAGCGTTGGGCCCGGGACCTACGAGCAGTACTTC. Protein sequence: CSVGPGTYEQYF.